This T cell receptor (beta chain) was identified in a study of T cell responses to AZD1222 COVID-19 vaccine. Regarding the study as a whole: Spike-spanning, vaccine-associated CD4 TCRs were dominant at 160-218 and 743-854. Seropositivity was recorded at baseline in only 5 or 6 AZD1222 recipients. Following two doses of AZD1222, Spike-specific TCR breadth and depth rose. In a largely white British group with more females than males, clonal diversity was possibly underestimated.

The CDR3 extends over 18 amino acids. Per germline, CDR1 ENHRY and CDR2 SYGVKD. V lost 2 bases to trimming and J lost 8 bases, with 28 bases between them. Only in-frame clones appear in the TCRdb table, and some are missing; sequencing was by immunoSEQ multiplex PCR. This repertoire shows about 120,000 clones, approximately 90% found once; its top ten account for 4% to 5%. As regards this clone: Its target is unknown.

The TCR originated in an adult in good health. Sample: peripheral blood, taken on day 0 of AZD1222 vaccination. This sequence joins TRBV10-3 and TRBJ2-7; TRBD1 is a possible D gene (5 bases). CDR3 amino acids: CAISENPGLGATSGKQYF. The DNA of the CDR3 is TGTGCCATCAGTGAGAACCCAGGGCTTGGCGCAACATCGGGCAAGCAGTACTTC.